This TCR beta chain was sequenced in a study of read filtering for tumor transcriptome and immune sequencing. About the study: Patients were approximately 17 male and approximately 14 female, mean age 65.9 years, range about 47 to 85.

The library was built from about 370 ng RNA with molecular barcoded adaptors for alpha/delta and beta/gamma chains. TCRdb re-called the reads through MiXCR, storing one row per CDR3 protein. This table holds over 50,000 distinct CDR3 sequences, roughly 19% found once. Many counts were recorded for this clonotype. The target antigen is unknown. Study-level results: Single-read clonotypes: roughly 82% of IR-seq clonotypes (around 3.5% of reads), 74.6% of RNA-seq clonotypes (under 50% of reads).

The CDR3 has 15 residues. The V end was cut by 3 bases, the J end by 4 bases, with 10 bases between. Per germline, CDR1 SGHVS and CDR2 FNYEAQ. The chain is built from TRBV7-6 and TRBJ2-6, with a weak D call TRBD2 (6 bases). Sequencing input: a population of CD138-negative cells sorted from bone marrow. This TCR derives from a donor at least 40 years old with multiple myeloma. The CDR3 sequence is CASSFGGTGANVLTF. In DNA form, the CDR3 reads TGTGCCAGCAGCTTTGGAGGGACGGGGGCCAACGTCCTGACTTTC.